These 12 T cell receptor beta chains came from one sample sequenced in a study of radiotherapy plus CTLA-4 blockade in lung cancer. Clones were read by immunoSEQ multiplex PCR, and TCRdb kept only the in-frame ones, dropping some. The table has some 38,000 clones, 70% to 75% seen once. Source: peripheral blood, taken from a patient treated with radiotherapy plus ipilimumab. The receptors were gathered from a human donor with non-small cell lung cancer who had stable disease on radiotherapy plus ipilimumab.

V and J are TRBV7-3 and TRBJ1-3, with 8 bases identical to TRBD1. Germline CDR1 SGHTA, CDR2 FQGTGA. The CDR3 runs 16 residues. V lost 3 bases to trimming and J lost 0 bases; unmatched junction nucleotides: 4. The CDR3 protein is CASSFSGQGSGNTIYF. DNA for the CDR3: TGTGCCAGCAGCTTTTCAGGACAGGGCTCTGGAAACACCATATATTTT.

This clone was counted a few times. V usage is TRBV7-9 and J usage is TRBJ1-2; the D is unclear. Germline V gene data show CDR1 as SEHNR and CDR2 as FQNEAQ (reference sequence). V lost 1 base and J lost 8, with 17 bases in between. The CDR3 covers 15 residues. DNA for the CDR3: TGTGCCAGCAGCTTAGGGGAGGAGACATATCGAGGCTACACCTTC. Its protein product is CASSLGEETYRGYTF. Full variable domain (rest looked up from reference TRBV7-9 and TRBJ1-2): DTGVSQNPRHKITKRGQNVTFRCDPISEHNRLYWYRQTLGQGPEFLTYFQNEAQLEKSRLLSDRFSAERPKGSFSTLEIQRTEQGDSAMYLCASSLGEETYRGYTFGSGTRLTVV.

V usage is TRBV5-1 and J usage is TRBJ2-2, with TRBD2 matching over 9 bases. Germline V gene sequence: CDR1 SGHRS, CDR2 YFSETQ. Trimming removed 5 bases from V and 4 bases from J; junction bases left unmatched: 12. This CDR3 has 17 amino acids. The CDR3: CASRQGRGTSTTGELFF. The CDR3 DNA sequence: TGCGCCAGCAGACAGGGAAGGGGGACTAGCACCACCGGGGAGCTGTTTTTT.

This chain joins TRBV5-6 and TRBJ1-1; D is unclear. CDR3 length equals 13 residues. V lost 5 bases to trimming and J lost 5 bases, with 13 bases between them. Per germline, CDR1 SGHDT and CDR2 YYEEEE. CDR3 bases: TGTGCCAGCAGGGTGAAGAGTGGGACTGAAGCTTTCTTT. Protein product: CASRVKSGTEAFF.

This clone occurred once. The V call is TRBV11-3, the J call TRBJ2-3; maybe TRBD2 (7 bases). CDR1 and CDR2 (germline): SGHNT, YENEEA. The CDR3 has 15 residues. The ends were cut back, 6 bases at V and 2 bases at J, with 15 bases in the middle. CDR3 region: CASSLGGRVTDTQYF. As DNA, the CDR3 is TGTGCCAGCAGTCTCGGGGGGCGCGTCACAGATACGCAGTATTTT.

This clone came up a few times. CDR3 DNA sequence: TGTGCCAGCAGTGAAGGACAGGGTGGGTTGCTGGCTTTCTTT. Amino acid sequence: CASSEGQGGLLAFF. The rearrangement joins TRBV2 to TRBJ1-1; 7 bases fit TRBD1. J was trimmed by 11 bases and V by 1 base; bases with no gene match: 10. CDR1 is SNHLY, CDR2 FYNNEI, per germline. The CDR3 extends over 14 amino acids.

The chain links TRBV10-3 to TRBJ1-5; unclear D gene. The V end was cut by 6 bases, the J end by 5 bases, with 14 bases between. CDR1 is ENHRY and CDR2 is SYGVKD in the germline V gene. This CDR3 spans 14 amino acids. The CDR3 coding sequence is TGTGCCATCAGAGATCAGGCATGGGATCAGCCCCAGCATTTT. This translates into CAIRDQAWDQPQHF.

This clone was found a few times. The J gene is TRBJ1-2, the V gene TRBV6-1; 7 bases agree with TRBD1. This CDR3 has 14 amino acids. Germline CDR1 MNHNS, CDR2 SASEGT. Unmatched junction bases numbered 13, after V lost 6 bases and J lost 9 bases. DNA of the CDR3: TGTGCCAGCAGGTTGATCACAGGGGAGAACCGCTACACCTTC. Encoded protein: CASRLITGENRYTF.

The chain carries TRBV7-8 and TRBJ2-2, with 8 bases identical to TRBD1. With V trimmed by 1 base and J by 2 bases, 6 bases remained unmatched. Germline V gene sequence: CDR1 SGHVS, CDR2 FQNEAQ. This CDR3 is built from 17 residues. CDR3 residues: CASSLEDRVINTGELFF. For the CDR3, the DNA is TGTGCCAGCAGCTTAGAGGACAGGGTAATAAACACCGGGGAGCTGTTTTTT. The whole variable domain, remainder taken from reference TRBV7-8 and TRBJ2-2, is GAGVSQSPRYKVAKRGQDVALRCDPISGHVSLFWYQQALGQGPEFLTYFQNEAQLDKSGLPSDRFFAERPEGSVSTLKIQRTQQEDSAVYLCASSLEDRVINTGELFFGEGSRLTVL.

The rearrangement links TRBV6-6 to TRBJ1-4; no reliable D call. V was trimmed by 4 bases and J by 6 bases, leaving 15 bases between them. The CDR3 runs 15 residues. CDR1 MNHNY and CDR2 SVGAGI come from the germline V gene (reference sequence). CDR3 bases: TGTGCCAGCAGTTCGCTGGAGGGTTCTGATGAAAAACTGTTTTTT. This sequence encodes CASSSLEGSDEKLFF.

The chain carries TRBV6-5 and TRBJ2-7; D remains ambiguous. This CDR3 comprises 14 residues. V was shortened by 8 bases and J by 0 bases, with 14 bases between the two germline ends. The germline V gene encodes CDR1 MNHEY and CDR2 SVGAGI. The CDR3 spells CASGPYSYSYEQYF. In nucleotides, the CDR3 is TGTGCCAGCGGTCCCTACAGCTACTCCTACGAGCAGTACTTC.

This clone has only one observation. The gene calls are TRBV19 and TRBJ1-3; TRBD1 is a possible D gene (5 bases). Trimming left V 7 bases short and J 2 bases short, with 12 bases between. Germline V gene lookup returns CDR1 LNHDA and CDR2 SQIVND (reference sequence). CDR3 length equals 14 residues. CDR3 amino acids: CASIGTGPGNTIYF. Written as DNA, the CDR3 is TGTGCCAGTATAGGCACGGGGCCTGGAAACACCATATATTTT.